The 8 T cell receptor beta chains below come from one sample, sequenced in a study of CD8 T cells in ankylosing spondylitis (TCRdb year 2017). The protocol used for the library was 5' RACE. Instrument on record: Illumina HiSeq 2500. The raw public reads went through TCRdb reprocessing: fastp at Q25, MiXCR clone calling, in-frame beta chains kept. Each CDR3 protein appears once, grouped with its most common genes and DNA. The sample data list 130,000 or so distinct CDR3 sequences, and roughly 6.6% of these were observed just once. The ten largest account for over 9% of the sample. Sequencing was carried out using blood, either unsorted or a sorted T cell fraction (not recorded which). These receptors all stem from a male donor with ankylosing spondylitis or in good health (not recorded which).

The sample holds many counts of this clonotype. The CDR3 nucleotides are TGCGCCAGCAGCTTCAATTTGGGGGACACTGAAGCTTTCTTT. It translates to CASSFNLGDTEAFF. The V call is TRBV5-1, the J call TRBJ1-1; D may be TRBD1 (5 bases). V dropped 2 bases and J dropped 3 bases, with 11 bases sitting between them. This CDR3 is built from 14 residues. In germline, CDR1 is SGHRS, CDR2 YFSETQ.

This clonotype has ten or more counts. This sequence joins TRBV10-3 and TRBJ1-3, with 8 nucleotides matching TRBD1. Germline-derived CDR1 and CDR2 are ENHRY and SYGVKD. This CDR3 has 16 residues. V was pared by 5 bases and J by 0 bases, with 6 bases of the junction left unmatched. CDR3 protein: CAISPGQVNSGNTIYF. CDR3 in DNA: TGTGCCATCAGTCCGGGACAGGTGAACTCTGGAAACACCATATATTTT.

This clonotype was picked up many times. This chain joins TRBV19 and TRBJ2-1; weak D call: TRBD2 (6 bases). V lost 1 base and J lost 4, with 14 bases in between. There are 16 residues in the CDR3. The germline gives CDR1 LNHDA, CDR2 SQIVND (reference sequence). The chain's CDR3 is CASSIVYGSGYNEQFF. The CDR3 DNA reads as TGTGCCAGTAGTATAGTATACGGGAGCGGGTACAATGAGCAGTTCTTC.

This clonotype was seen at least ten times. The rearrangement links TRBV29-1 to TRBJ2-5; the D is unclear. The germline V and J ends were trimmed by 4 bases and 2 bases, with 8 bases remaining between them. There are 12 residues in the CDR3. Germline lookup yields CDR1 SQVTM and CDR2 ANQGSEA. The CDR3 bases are TGCAGCGTTGTAGTGGGTCAAGAGACCCAGTACTTC. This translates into CSVVVGQETQYF.

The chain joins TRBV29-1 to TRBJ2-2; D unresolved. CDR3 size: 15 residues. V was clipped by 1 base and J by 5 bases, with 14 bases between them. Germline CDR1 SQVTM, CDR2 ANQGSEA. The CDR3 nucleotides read TGCAGCGTTGAAGTCAATGGGGTTGGGACCGGGGAGCTGTTTTTT. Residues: CSVEVNGVGTGELFF.

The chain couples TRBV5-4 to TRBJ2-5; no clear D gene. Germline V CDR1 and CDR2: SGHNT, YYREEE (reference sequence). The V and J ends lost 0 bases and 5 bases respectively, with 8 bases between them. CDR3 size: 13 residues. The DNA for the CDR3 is TGTGCCAGCAGCTTGGTGGGGTATGAGACCCAGTACTTC. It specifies CASSLVGYETQYF.

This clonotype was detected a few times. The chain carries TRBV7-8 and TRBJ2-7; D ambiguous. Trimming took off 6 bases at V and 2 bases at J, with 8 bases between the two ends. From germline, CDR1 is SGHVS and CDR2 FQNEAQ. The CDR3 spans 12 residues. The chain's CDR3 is CASSQQPYEQYF. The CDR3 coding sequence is TGTGCCAGCAGTCAACAGCCCTACGAGCAGTACTTC.

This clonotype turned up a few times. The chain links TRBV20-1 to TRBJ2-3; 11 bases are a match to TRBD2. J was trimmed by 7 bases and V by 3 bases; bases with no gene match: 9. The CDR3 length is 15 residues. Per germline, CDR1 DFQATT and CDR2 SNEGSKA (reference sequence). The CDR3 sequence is CSASQTSGAGNTQYF. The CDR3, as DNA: TGCAGTGCTAGCCAGACTAGCGGGGCGGGAAATACGCAGTATTTT.